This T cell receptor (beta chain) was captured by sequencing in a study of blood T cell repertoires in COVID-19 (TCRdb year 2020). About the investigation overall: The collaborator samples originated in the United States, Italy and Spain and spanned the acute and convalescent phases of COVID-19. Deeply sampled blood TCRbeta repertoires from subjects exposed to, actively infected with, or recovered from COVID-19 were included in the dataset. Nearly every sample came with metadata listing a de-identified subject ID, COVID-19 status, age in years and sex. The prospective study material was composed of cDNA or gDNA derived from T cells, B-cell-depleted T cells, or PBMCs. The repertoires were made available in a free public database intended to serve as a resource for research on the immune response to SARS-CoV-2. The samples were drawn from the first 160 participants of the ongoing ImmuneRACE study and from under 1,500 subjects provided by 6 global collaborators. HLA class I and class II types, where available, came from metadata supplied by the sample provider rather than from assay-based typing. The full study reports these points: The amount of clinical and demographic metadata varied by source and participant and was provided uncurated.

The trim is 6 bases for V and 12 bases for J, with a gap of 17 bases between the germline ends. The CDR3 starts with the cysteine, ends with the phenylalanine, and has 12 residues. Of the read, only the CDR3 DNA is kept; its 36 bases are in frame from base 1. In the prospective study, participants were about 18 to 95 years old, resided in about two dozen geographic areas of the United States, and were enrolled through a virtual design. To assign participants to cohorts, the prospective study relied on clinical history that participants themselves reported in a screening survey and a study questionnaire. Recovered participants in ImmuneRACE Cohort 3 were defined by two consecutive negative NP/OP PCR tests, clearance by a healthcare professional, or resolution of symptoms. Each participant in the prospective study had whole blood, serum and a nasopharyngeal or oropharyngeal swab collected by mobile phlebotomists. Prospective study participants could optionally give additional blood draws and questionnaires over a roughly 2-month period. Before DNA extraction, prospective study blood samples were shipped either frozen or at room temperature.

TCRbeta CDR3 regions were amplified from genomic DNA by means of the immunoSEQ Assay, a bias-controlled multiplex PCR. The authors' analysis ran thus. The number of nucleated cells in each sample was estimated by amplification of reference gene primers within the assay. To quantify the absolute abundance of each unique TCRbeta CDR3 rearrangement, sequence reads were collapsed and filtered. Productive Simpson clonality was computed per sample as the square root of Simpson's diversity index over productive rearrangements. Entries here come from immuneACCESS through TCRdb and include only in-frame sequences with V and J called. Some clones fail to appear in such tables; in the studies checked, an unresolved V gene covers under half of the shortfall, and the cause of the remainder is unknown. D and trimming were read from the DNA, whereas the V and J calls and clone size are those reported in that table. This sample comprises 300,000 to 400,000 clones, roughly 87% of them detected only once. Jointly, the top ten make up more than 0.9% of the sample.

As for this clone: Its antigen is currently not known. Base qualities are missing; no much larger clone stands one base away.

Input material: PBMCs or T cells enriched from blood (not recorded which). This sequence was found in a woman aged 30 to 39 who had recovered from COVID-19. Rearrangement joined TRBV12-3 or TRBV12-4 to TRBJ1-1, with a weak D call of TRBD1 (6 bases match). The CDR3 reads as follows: CASSLSAGVTFF. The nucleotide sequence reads TGTGCCAGCAGCCTTAGCGCAGGGGTGACTTTCTTT.